One and the same sample provided the 32 T cell receptor beta chains below, sequenced in a study of cytomegalovirus exposure and HLA in healthy donors. Primers: 60 Vbeta forward and 13 Jbeta reverse. Some clones are missing from TCRdb's copy, which holds only in-frame ones; the method was immunoSEQ multiplex PCR. Of 140,000 or so clones in the sample, 75% to 90% were seen once. The sequenced material came from PBMCs. The receptor set was obtained from a man aged 35 to 55 in good health and CMV-seronegative.

The chain carries TRBV19 and TRBJ2-1; D is undetermined. V lost 6 bases and J 6 bases, leaving 15 bases between the germline ends. The CDR3 runs 14 residues. Germline-derived CDR1 and CDR2 are LNHDA and SQIVND (reference sequence). This CDR3 is CASSYPGRGNEQFF. The CDR3 region has the DNA TGTGCCAGTAGCTACCCGGGTCGCGGCAATGAGCAGTTCTTC.

The genes are TRBV4-3 and TRBJ1-4; TRBD1 matches 9 bases. Germline CDR1 and CDR2: LGHNA and YSLEER. The CDR3 has 15 residues. V lost 1 base to trimming and J lost 7 bases; unmatched junction nucleotides: 4. CDR3 loop: CASSQGTGGFEKLFF. The CDR3 nucleotides are TGCGCCAGCAGCCAAGGTACAGGGGGCTTTGAAAAACTGTTTTTT.

This clone is a singleton in its sample. The gene calls are TRBV28 and TRBJ2-7; 9 positions match TRBD1. Unmatched junction bases numbered 9, after V lost 4 bases and J lost 2 bases. In germline, CDR1 is MDHEN, CDR2 SYDVKM. The CDR3 covers 16 residues. CDR3 protein: CASSSEGGDRAYEQYF. DNA for the CDR3: TGTGCCAGCAGTTCGGAGGGGGGGGACAGGGCCTACGAGCAGTACTTC.

This rearrangement joins TRBV7-9 to TRBJ2-6; weak D call: TRBD1 (5 bases). This CDR3 is built from 16 residues. Germline CDR1 reads SEHNR; CDR2 reads FQNEAQ (reference sequence). V lost 7 bases, J lost 1 base, and 14 bases lay in between. In nucleotides, the CDR3 is TGTGCCAGCAACCCCCTAACAGGTTCTGGGGCCAACGTCCTGACTTTC. Protein sequence: CASNPLTGSGANVLTF.

The chain carries TRBV5-6 and TRBJ2-4, with 9 bases that match TRBD1. The ends lost 1 base at V and 7 bases at J; junction bases unmatched: 12. The CDR3 sequence is 17 residues long. CDR1 is SGHDT and CDR2 is YYEEEE in the germline V gene. The CDR3 here is CASSLILQGAIQNIQYF. The CDR3 coding sequence is TGTGCCAGCAGCTTGATCCTACAGGGGGCCATACAGAACATTCAGTACTTC.

The chain is built from TRBV18 and TRBJ1-6; D possibly corresponds to TRBD1 (5 bases). V lost 2 bases and J 7 bases, leaving 9 bases between the germline ends. CDR3 length: 14 amino acids. Per germline, CDR1 KGHSH and CDR2 LQKENI. The CDR3: CASSPGDRNSPLHF. In nucleotides, the CDR3 is TGTGCCAGCTCACCAGGAGACAGAAATTCACCCCTCCACTTT.

Only a few counts were recorded for this clone. The chain carries TRBV19 and TRBJ2-3; 12 bases map to TRBD2. There are 16 residues in the CDR3. Trimming at V came to 6 bases and at J to 6 bases, leaving 10 bases not matched to a gene. Germline V gene lookup returns CDR1 LNHDA and CDR2 SQIVND (reference sequence). CDR3 in DNA: TGTGCCAGTAGCCAACTAGCGGGGGGCACCTTGGATACGCAGTATTTT. This gives the protein CASSQLAGGTLDTQYF.

In this sample, this clone turned up once. The chain combines TRBV18 with TRBJ2-3; 15 bases match TRBD2. Per the germline V gene, CDR1 is KGHSH and CDR2 is LQKENI. The CDR3 is 22 residues long. The junction had 15 bases not matched to a gene; V was cut back by 2 bases and J by 0 bases. DNA of the CDR3: TGTGCCAGCTCACCAGGGAGACCGGGACTAGCGGGGGGCGAGACTAGCACAGATACGCAGTATTTT. Protein: CASSPGRPGLAGGETSTDTQYF.

The chain employs TRBV19 and TRBJ1-5; D unclear. Germline assignment: CDR1 LNHDA and CDR2 SQIVND (reference sequence). There are 15 residues in the CDR3. Trimming removed 7 bases from V and 4 bases from J, with 17 bases in between. The CDR3 DNA follows: TGTGCCAGTAAAGACCACAGCGGTGGTAATCAGCCCCAGCATTTT. Translating gives CASKDHSGGNQPQHF.

V gene TRBV9 combines with J gene TRBJ2-5, with 11 positions matching TRBD2. CDR1 and CDR2 (germline): SGDLS, YYNGEE. This CDR3 has 18 residues. J was trimmed by 1 base and V by 0 bases; bases with no gene match: 8. The CDR3 coding sequence is TGTGCCAGCAGCGTAGCCTCCCCGACTAGCGGGGTCCAAGAGACCCAGTACTTC. This translates into CASSVASPTSGVQETQYF.

The chain recombines TRBV10-1 with TRBJ2-1, with TRBD2 matching over 8 bases. From germline, CDR1 is WNHNN and CDR2 SYGVQD (reference sequence). Trimming took 0 bases from V and 4 from J; bases not matched to a gene: 2. The CDR3 consists of 15 residues. The CDR3 DNA is TGCGCCAGCAGTGAGTCTAGCGGGGTTTACAATGAGCAGTTCTTC. It encodes CASSESSGVYNEQFF.

The chain uses TRBV7-9 and TRBJ1-2; TRBD1 is a possible D gene (5 bases). Between the trimmed V and J ends, which lost 4 bases and 4 bases, there was a span of 22 bases. There are 17 residues in the CDR3. Looked up from germline, CDR1 is SEHNR and CDR2 is FQNEAQ (reference sequence). This CDR3 reads CASSSPGGDLGLYGYTF. The CDR3, as DNA: TGTGCCAGCAGCTCCCCTGGGGGGGACCTGGGCCTCTATGGCTACACCTTC.

This rearrangement joins TRBV5-1 to TRBJ1-1, with a weak D call TRBD1 (5 bases). The CDR3 runs 13 residues. Germline V lookup: CDR1 SGHRS, CDR2 YFSETQ. Trimming left V 7 bases short and J 3 bases short, with 13 bases between. DNA of the CDR3: TGCGCCAGCCATCGGGGGTCGGACACTGAAGCTTTCTTT. This codes for CASHRGSDTEAFF.

In its sample, this clone was seen once. The chain uses TRBV19 and TRBJ1-2; weak D call: TRBD1 (6 bases). Germline assignment: CDR1 LNHDA and CDR2 SQIVND (reference sequence). This CDR3 spans 13 amino acids. Deletions cut 3 bases from V and 8 bases from J, with 13 bases between. The CDR3 DNA reads as TGTGCCAGTAGTATGGCGGGGGCTGGGGGCTACACCTTC. Translating gives CASSMAGAGGYTF. Combining the CDR3 with reference TRBV19 and TRBJ1-2 gives the whole variable domain DGGITQSPKYLFRKEGQNVTLSCEQNLNHDAMYWYRQDPGQGLRLIYYSQIVNDFQKGDIAEGYSVSREKKESFPLTVTSAQKNPTAFYLCASSMAGAGGYTFGSGTRLTVV.

The rearrangement links TRBV10-3 to TRBJ1-1, with 10 bases fitting TRBD1. Per the germline V gene, CDR1 is ENHRY and CDR2 is SYGVKD. There are 16 residues in the CDR3. With V trimmed by 7 bases and J by 2 bases, 10 bases remained unmatched. The CDR3 nucleotides are TGTGCCATCAAAGAAGGGACAGGGGTTATAAACACTGAAGCTTTCTTT. It translates to CAIKEGTGVINTEAFF.

This rearrangement joins TRBV6-5 to TRBJ1-1; 7 bases fit TRBD1. Germline-derived CDR1 and CDR2 are MNHEY and SVGAGI. After removal of 7 bases from V and 2 bases from J, the junction contained 7 bases not matched to a gene. This CDR3 spans 14 amino acids. The CDR3 sequence is CASTKQGSNTEAFF. In nucleotides, the CDR3 is TGTGCCAGCACGAAACAGGGGTCTAACACTGAAGCTTTCTTT.

With regard to this clone: The same CDR3 is also encoded by other DNA sequences in this sample. The V call is TRBV29-1, the J call TRBJ1-2; D might be TRBD1 (5 bases). Per the germline V gene, CDR1 is SQVTM and CDR2 is ANQGSEA. This CDR3 region has 12 residues. The ends were cut back, 6 bases at V and 6 bases at J, with 14 bases in the middle. CDR3 coding DNA: TGCAGCGTCACCGACAGAGGTCATGGCTACACCTTC. Its translation: CSVTDRGHGYTF.

V usage is TRBV4-3 and J usage is TRBJ2-2; tentative D call: TRBD1 (7 bases). The germline gives CDR1 LGHNA, CDR2 YSLEER. V dropped 3 bases and J dropped 5 bases, with 16 bases sitting between them. The CDR3 has 16 amino acids. CDR3 loop: CASSQVTGRSTGELFF. The CDR3, as DNA: TGCGCCAGCAGCCAGGTGACAGGGAGGAGTACCGGGGAGCTGTTTTTT.

The chain recombines TRBV11-2 with TRBJ2-7; possible D gene TRBD2, 7 bases. CDR1 is SGHAT and CDR2 is FQNNGV in the germline V gene. Trimming removed 0 bases at V and 3 bases at J, with 12 bases between. The CDR3 consists of 15 residues. The CDR3 protein is CASSLEGGAGYEQYF. In DNA form, the CDR3 reads TGTGCCAGCAGCTTAGAGGGGGGGGCCGGCTACGAGCAGTACTTC.

The V call is TRBV5-1, the J call TRBJ2-4; 7 bases match TRBD1. The CDR3 has 13 residues. Germline lookup yields CDR1 SGHRS and CDR2 YFSETQ. The V and J ends lost 4 bases and 6 bases, in that order; junction bases with no gene match: 4. The CDR3 nucleotides are TGCGCCAGCAGCGAGGGACAGAGAAACATTCAGTACTTC. Residues: CASSEGQRNIQYF.

The chain joins TRBV5-1 to TRBJ2-7, with 7 nucleotides matching TRBD2. V lost 0 bases to trimming and J lost 0 bases; unmatched junction nucleotides: 0. This CDR3 region has 14 residues. Germline CDR1 reads SGHRS; CDR2 reads YFSETQ. The CDR3 DNA reads TGCGCCAGCAGCTTGGGCGGGGGCTCCTACGAGCAGTACTTC. Encoded protein: CASSLGGGSYEQYF.

The V call is TRBV6-6, the J call TRBJ1-2; D ambiguous. CDR1 and CDR2 (germline): MNHNY, SVGAGI (reference sequence). V lost 0 bases, J lost 3 bases, and 5 bases lay in between. The CDR3 is 13 residues long. CDR3 DNA sequence: TGTGCCAGCAGTTACTCGGCGGACTATGGCTACACCTTC. Protein sequence: CASSYSADYGYTF.

The chain carries TRBV5-5 and TRBJ1-5, with 10 bases matching TRBD1. This CDR3 region has 17 residues. Per germline, CDR1 SGHKS and CDR2 YYEKEE (reference sequence). V lost 4 bases and J lost 4; bases outside the gene matches: 11. The CDR3 is CASSVSRDRGQNQPQHF. In DNA form, the CDR3 reads TGTGCCAGCAGCGTATCCCGGGACAGGGGCCAGAATCAGCCCCAGCATTTT.

This chain connects TRBV21-1 to TRBJ1-2; TRBD1 reflects the table's D call only, with no check against the DNA. TRBV21-1 is deemed a pseudogene. The CDR3 runs to 15 residues. For the CDR3, the DNA is TGTGCCAGCAGCAAAGAGGGACAGGGTAGCTATGGCTACACCTTC. Protein: CASSKEGQGSYGYTF.

The chain links TRBV19 to TRBJ1-2; D not resolved. V lost 3 bases and J lost 0, with 11 bases in between. The germline V gene has CDR1 LNHDA and CDR2 SQIVND (reference sequence). The CDR3 extends over 15 amino acids. The CDR3 DNA reads TGTGCCAGTAGTATTGAGGGATTAGCTAACTATGGCTACACCTTC. Its translation: CASSIEGLANYGYTF.

The chain uses TRBV29-1 and TRBJ1-3, with 10 bases identical to TRBD1. The CDR3 covers 13 residues. V lost 6 bases and J lost 4; bases outside the gene matches: 3. The germline gives CDR1 SQVTM, CDR2 ANQGSEA. The CDR3 loop reads CSVTGGDGNTIYF. The CDR3 region has the DNA TGCAGCGTGACAGGGGGCGACGGAAACACCATATATTTT.

CDR3: CASSPTGSNSPLHF. CDR3 coding DNA: TGTGCCAGCAGCCCGACAGGGAGCAATTCACCCCTCCACTTT. The chain uses TRBV14 and TRBJ1-6; 7 bases are a match to TRBD1. Germline V gene sequence: CDR1 SGHDN, CDR2 FVKESK. There are 14 residues in the CDR3. V was pared by 4 bases and J by 7 bases, with 4 bases of the junction left unmatched.

The chain recombines TRBV19 with TRBJ1-1; a possible D gene is TRBD1 (5 bases). V was pared by 11 bases and J by 8 bases, with 15 bases between. This CDR3 contains 11 residues. Germline V gene sequence: CDR1 LNHDA, CDR2 SQIVND (reference sequence). CDR3 coding DNA: TGTGCCTCCAGGGCCCCGACAGAAGCTTTCTTT. Encoded protein: CASRAPTEAFF.

The table lists this clone with a count of one. The chain carries TRBV28 and TRBJ1-4; the D gene is possibly TRBD1 (5 bases). The V end lost 5 bases, the J end lost 5 bases, and 12 bases lay between the germline ends. Germline V lookup: CDR1 MDHEN, CDR2 SYDVKM. The CDR3 extends over 14 amino acids. The CDR3 sequence: CASSLVTVNEKLFF. The CDR3 DNA sequence: TGTGCCAGCAGTCTAGTGACAGTCAATGAAAAACTGTTTTTT.

V gene TRBV4-3 combines with J gene TRBJ2-1; D perhaps matches TRBD1 (5 bases). V was trimmed by 0 bases and J by 1 base, leaving 13 bases between them. This CDR3 contains 17 residues. Germline V gene data show CDR1 as LGHNA and CDR2 as YSLEER. In DNA form, the CDR3 reads TGCGCCAGCAGCCAAGACGACGACAGATCGTCCTACAATGAGCAGTTCTTC. It is translated as CASSQDDDRSSYNEQFF.

This rearrangement joins TRBV6-6 to TRBJ2-5, with 7 bases matching TRBD1. The J call may be in error: the DNA end matches TRBJ2-7 better. This CDR3 spans 15 amino acids. Germline V gives CDR1 MNHNY, CDR2 SVGAGI (reference sequence). The DNA for the CDR3 is TGTGCCAGCAGTTTGGGAGCCGGGACAGCCTACGAGCAGTACTTC. Amino acid sequence: CASSLGAGTAYEQYF.

A few counts support this clone. V usage is TRBV7-9 and J usage is TRBJ2-7, with D possibly TRBD2 on 6 matching bases. CDR3 length: 16 amino acids. The germline CDR1 and CDR2 sequences are SEHNR and FQNEAQ (reference sequence). Trimming removed 5 bases at V and 1 base at J, with 18 bases between. The CDR3 reads CASSGDWGRPSYEQYF. For the CDR3, the DNA is TGTGCCAGCAGCGGGGACTGGGGACGCCCTTCCTACGAGCAGTACTTC.